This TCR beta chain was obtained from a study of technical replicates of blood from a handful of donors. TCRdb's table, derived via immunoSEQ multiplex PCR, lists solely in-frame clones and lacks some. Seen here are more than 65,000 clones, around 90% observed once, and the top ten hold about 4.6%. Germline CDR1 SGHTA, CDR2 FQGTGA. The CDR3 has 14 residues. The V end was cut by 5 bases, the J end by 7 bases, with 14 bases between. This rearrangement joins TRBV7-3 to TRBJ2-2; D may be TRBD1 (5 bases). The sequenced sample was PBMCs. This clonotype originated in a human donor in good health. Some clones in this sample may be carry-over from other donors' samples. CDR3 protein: CASSPDRRNGELFF. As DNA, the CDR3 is TGTGCCAGCAGCCCAGACAGACGTAACGGGGAGCTGTTTTTT.